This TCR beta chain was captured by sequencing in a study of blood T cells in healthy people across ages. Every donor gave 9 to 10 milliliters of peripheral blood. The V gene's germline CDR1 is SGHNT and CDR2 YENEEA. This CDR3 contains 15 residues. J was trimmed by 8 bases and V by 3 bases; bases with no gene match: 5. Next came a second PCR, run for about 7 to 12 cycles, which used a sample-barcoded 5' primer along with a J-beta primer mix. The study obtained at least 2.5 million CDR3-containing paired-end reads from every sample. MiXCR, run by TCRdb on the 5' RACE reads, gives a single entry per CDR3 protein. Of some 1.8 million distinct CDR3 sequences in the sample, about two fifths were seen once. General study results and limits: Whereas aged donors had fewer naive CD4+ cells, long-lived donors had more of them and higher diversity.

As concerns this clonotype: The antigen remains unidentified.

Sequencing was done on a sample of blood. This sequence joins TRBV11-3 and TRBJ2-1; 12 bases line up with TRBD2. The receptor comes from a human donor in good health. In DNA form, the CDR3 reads TGTGCCAGCAGCTTTGGGACTAGCGGGTACGATGAGCAGTTCTTC. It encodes CASSFGTSGYDEQFF.